This T cell receptor (beta chain) was recovered during a study of T cells after yellow fever vaccination. Looking at the study overall: Fractions of low cell number were prepared using SMART-Seq v4 Ultra Low Input. General observations from the study: Reappearance after the booster was seen for most primary-vaccination clones, at 95% to 96% CD4 and around 90% CD8. Repertoires obtained by FACS sorting could include abundant clonotypes that entered as contaminants from the bulk population.

Trimming shortened V by 9 bases and J by 6 bases, and 16 bases separated the two germline ends. Germline CDR1 is SGHTS and CDR2 is YDEGEE. The length of the CDR3 is 12 residues. For TCR, cDNA came from 5'RACE template switching, which added a universal primer site and UMIs. TCRdb redid the calling of the 5' RACE reads with MiXCR, one entry per CDR3 protein. In the table there are about 510,000 distinct CDR3 sequences, 20% to 25% of which are singletons. This clonotype was detected only a few times. Its antigen is undetermined. The chain carries TRBV5-8 and TRBJ2-7, with a possible D match to TRBD1 (6 bases). Here the sequenced sample was PBMCs, taken less than 25 days after the first yellow fever vaccination. The receptor's source is a man younger than 30 who received the YFV17D yellow fever vaccine. The DNA for the CDR3 is TGTGCCAATTCACCACAGGGTCGCGAGCAGTACGTC. It codes for CANSPQGREQYV.